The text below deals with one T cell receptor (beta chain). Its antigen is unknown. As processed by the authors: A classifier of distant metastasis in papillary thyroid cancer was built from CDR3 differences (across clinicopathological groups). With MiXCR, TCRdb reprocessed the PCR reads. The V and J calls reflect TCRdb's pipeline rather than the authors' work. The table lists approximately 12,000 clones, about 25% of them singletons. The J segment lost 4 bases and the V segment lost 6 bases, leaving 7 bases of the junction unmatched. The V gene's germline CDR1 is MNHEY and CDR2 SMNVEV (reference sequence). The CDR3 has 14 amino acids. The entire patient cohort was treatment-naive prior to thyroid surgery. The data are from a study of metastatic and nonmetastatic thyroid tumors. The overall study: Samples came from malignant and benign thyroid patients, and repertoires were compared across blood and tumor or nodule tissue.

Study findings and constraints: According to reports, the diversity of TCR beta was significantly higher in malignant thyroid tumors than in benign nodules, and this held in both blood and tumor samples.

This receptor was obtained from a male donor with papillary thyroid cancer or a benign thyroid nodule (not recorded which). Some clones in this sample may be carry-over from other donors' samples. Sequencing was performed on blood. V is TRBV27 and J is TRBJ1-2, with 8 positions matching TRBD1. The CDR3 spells CASSIYRGFYGYTF. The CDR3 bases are TGTGCCAGCAGCATATACAGGGGGTTCTATGGCTACACCTTC.